This TCR beta chain was documented in a study of blood T cell repertoires in COVID-19. The protocol was immunoSEQ multiplex PCR, while the TCRdb copy is restricted to in-frame clones and leaves out a portion. This table has around 270,000 clones, 88% appearing once. The CDR3 totals 16 residues. CDR1 is SGHTA and CDR2 is FQGNSA in the germline V gene. V was shortened by 3 bases and J by 0 bases, with 14 bases between the two germline ends. Sequenced: peripheral blood. The receptor was isolated from a man aged 55 to 70 who had recovered from COVID-19. This sequence joins TRBV7-2 and TRBJ1-1, with a weak D call TRBD1 (5 bases). The CDR3 loop is CASSFGQGRMNTEAFF. The CDR3 nucleotides are TGTGCCAGCAGCTTTGGTCAGGGCAGAATGAACACTGAAGCTTTCTTT. The full variable domain, with the rest looked up from reference TRBV7-2 and TRBJ1-1, is GAGVSQSPSNKVTEKGKDVELRCDPISGHTALYWYRQSLGQGLEFLIYFQGNSAPDKSGLPSDRFSAERTGGSVSTLTIQRTQQEDSAVYLCASSFGQGRMNTEAFFGQGTRLTVV.